The next 13 T cell receptor beta chains were all read from a single sample in a study of T cell repertoires in cytomegalovirus infection. TCRdb re-called the reads through MiXCR, storing one row per CDR3 protein. The top ten hold roughly 14% of the sample, which has about 770,000 distinct CDR3 sequences, 25% to 35% seen once. No antigen is known for these receptors. Sequencing was performed on cultured CD8+ T cells from PBMCs, taken from culture after CMV antigen stimulation. Receptors originate from a human donor in good health (CMV status not recorded). Some clones in this sample may be carry-over from other donors' samples.

This clonotype turned up a few times. The V call is TRBV10-3, the J call TRBJ1-1, with 8 bases aligning to TRBD1. CDR3 length equals 16 residues. J gave up 5 bases and V 0 bases, and 8 bases lay outside the gene matches. Germline-derived CDR1 and CDR2 are ENHRY and SYGVKD. The CDR3 DNA sequence: TGTGCCATCAGTGAGTCTGGACAGGGAGGGCGGACTGAAGCTTTCTTT. It translates to CAISESGQGGRTEAFF.

The rearrangement links TRBV2 to TRBJ2-7, with D possibly TRBD1 on 5 matching bases. CDR3 length: 12 residues. Germline V gene data show CDR1 as SNHLY and CDR2 as FYNNEI. V lost 6 bases, J lost 5 bases, and 11 bases lay in between. CDR3 sequence: CASRETEDEQYV. DNA of the CDR3: TGTGCCAGCAGGGAGACAGAGGACGAGCAGTACGTC.

The chain carries TRBV12-3 or TRBV12-4 and TRBJ2-2, with 13 positions matching TRBD2. The CDR3 is made up of 19 amino acids. The V segment lost 7 bases and the J segment 6 bases; nucleotides outside the gene matches: 17. CDR3 nucleotides: TGTGCCAGCACCCCCGGACTAGCGGGGGTCCCCTGGAGGGCCGGGGAGCTGTTTTTT. Its protein is CASTPGLAGVPWRAGELFF.

The V and J genes are TRBV6-5 and TRBJ2-1, with D possibly matching TRBD1 (6 bases). V was cut by 1 base and J by 6 bases, with 19 bases left in between. CDR3 length: 17 amino acids. Germline CDR1 is MNHEY and CDR2 is SVGAGI. As DNA, the CDR3 is TGTGCCAGCAGTTACTTGCCCGGGACACGGAGGTTCAATGAGCAGTTCTTC. Protein product: CASSYLPGTRRFNEQFF.

In its sample, this clonotype was seen a few times. The V gene is TRBV7-6, the J gene TRBJ2-1; 8 bases fit TRBD2. V lost 1 base, J lost 2 bases, and 4 bases stayed unmatched. This CDR3 has 16 amino acids. Per the germline V gene, CDR1 is SGHVS and CDR2 is FNYEAQ. CDR3 region: CASSLEQAGAYNEQFF. As DNA, the CDR3 is TGTGCCAGCAGCTTAGAGCAAGCGGGGGCCTACAATGAGCAGTTCTTC.

This rearrangement joins TRBV6-5 to TRBJ2-6, with 10 bases matching TRBD1. Germline trimming cut 8 bases from V and 4 bases from J; bases unmatched to any gene: 11. The CDR3 is 17 amino acids. Germline V lookup: CDR1 MNHEY, CDR2 SVGAGI. The CDR3 coding sequence is TGTGCCAGCCGCGGGACAGGGGACTTGAGGGGGGCCAACGTCCTGACTTTC. Translation gives CASRGTGDLRGANVLTF.

This clonotype was counted ten times or more. The chain combines TRBV7-2 with TRBJ2-5; D perhaps matches TRBD1 (5 bases). From germline, CDR1 is SGHTA and CDR2 FQGNSA. V was cut by 5 bases and J by 5 bases, with 24 bases left in between. This CDR3 has 17 amino acids. In nucleotides, the CDR3 is TGTGCCAGCAGCAAGCTTACCAGGGTAGCCCGCATGGAGACCCAGTACTTC. Its protein is CASSKLTRVARMETQYF.

The J gene is TRBJ2-3, the V gene TRBV7-6, with a tentative D call TRBD1 (6 bases). Trimming pared 4 bases from V and 10 bases from J, leaving 12 bases between. Germline V gene sequence: CDR1 SGHVS, CDR2 FNYEAQ. This CDR3 comprises 12 residues. The CDR3 loop reads CASSSDSFAQYF. The CDR3 DNA is TGTGCCAGCAGCTCGGACAGTTTTGCGCAGTATTTT.

With regard to this clonotype: It may be a read error: a sequence one base away is much more abundant. Here the CDR3 omits its conserved ending phenylalanine or tryptophan, so a read error is the likely source. The J gene is TRBJ2-3, the V gene TRBV7-2; tentatively, D is TRBD1 (6 bases). Germline loops: CDR1 SGHTA, CDR2 FQGNSA. V was shortened by 5 bases and J by 9 bases, with 21 bases between the two germline ends. The CDR3 is 15 amino acids. The CDR3 sequence: CASSPRGTPRGTQYY. CDR3 nucleotide sequence: TGTGCCAGCAGCCCTAGGGGCACCCCGAGGGGGACGCAGTATTAT.

The V gene is TRBV24-1, the J gene TRBJ2-2; TRBD1 aligns across 7 bases. J gave up 1 base and V 2 bases, and 6 bases lay outside the gene matches. The germline V gene encodes CDR1 KGHDR and CDR2 SFDVKD. The CDR3 covers 17 residues. The CDR3 sequence is CATSDSTGPLNTGELFF. The CDR3 nucleotides read TGTGCCACCAGTGATTCGACAGGGCCGCTGAACACCGGGGAGCTGTTTTTT.

Ten or more counts support this clonotype. The chain has TRBV11-2 and TRBJ2-1; either TRBD1 or TRBD2 may supply D (6 bases each). CDR3 length: 15 amino acids. Per the germline V gene, CDR1 is SGHAT and CDR2 is FQNNGV. Trimming stripped 7 bases from V and 0 bases from J, with 13 bases between. CDR3 bases: TGTGCCAGCACCCCGGGGGCGAGCTCCTACAATGAGCAGTTCTTC. Translated, it gives CASTPGASSYNEQFF.

The chain has TRBV2 and TRBJ1-6; no clear D. V shed 4 bases and J shed 9 bases, with 16 bases lying between them. Germline V gene sequence: CDR1 SNHLY, CDR2 FYNNEI. The CDR3 runs to 15 residues. DNA of the CDR3: TGTGCCAGCAGTGCCGGAGAGGGTTGGGGTTCACCCCTCCACTTT. It encodes CASSAGEGWGSPLHF. Complete variable domain (other parts from reference TRBV2 and TRBJ1-6): EPEVTQTPSHQVTQMGQEVILRCVPISNHLYFYWYRQILGQKVEFLVSFYNNEISEKSEIFDDQFSVERPDGSNFTLKIRSTKLEDSAMYFCASSAGEGWGSPLHFGNGTRLTVT.

This clonotype was found a few times. V and J are TRBV28 and TRBJ2-5; the match to TRBD1 covers 7 bases. This CDR3 is 15 amino acids long. The V gene end was trimmed by 3 bases and the J gene end by 2 bases; junction bases not matched to a gene: 6. Per the germline V gene, CDR1 is MDHEN and CDR2 is SYDVKM. CDR3 bases: TGTGCCAGCAGTTTCGACAGGGTAGAGCAAGAGACCCAGTACTTC. Amino acids: CASSFDRVEQETQYF.